One and the same sample provided the 22 T cell receptor beta chains below, sequenced in a study of T cell responses to AZD1222 COVID-19 vaccine. Here immunoSEQ multiplex PCR was the method, and the copy in TCRdb shows in-frame clones only, minus some. This table holds about 69,000 clones, about four fifths found once. Material: peripheral blood, obtained 28 days after the second AZD1222 dose. These TCRs come from an adult who received the AZD1222 COVID-19 vaccine.

The CDR3 loop reads CASSVDREFTEAFF. The CDR3 DNA sequence: TGTGCCAGCAGCGTGGACAGGGAGTTCACTGAAGCTTTCTTT. The chain joins TRBV7-9 to TRBJ1-1; 8 bases match TRBD1. Germline V CDR1 and CDR2: SEHNR, FQNEAQ (reference sequence). The CDR3 sequence is 14 residues long. J lost 4 bases, V lost 5 bases, and 6 bases had no gene match.

This chain links TRBV19 with TRBJ1-5; 7 bases line up with TRBD1. Per germline, CDR1 LNHDA and CDR2 SQIVND (reference sequence). The CDR3 runs to 13 residues. V dropped 6 bases and J dropped 7; count of bases not matched to a gene: 6. The CDR3 protein is CASSPGGEQPQHF. Written as DNA, the CDR3 is TGTGCCAGTAGCCCAGGGGGGGAACAGCCCCAGCATTTT. The entire variable domain, with the rest obtained from reference TRBV19 and TRBJ1-5, is as follows: DGGITQSPKYLFRKEGQNVTLSCEQNLNHDAMYWYRQDPGQGLRLIYYSQIVNDFQKGDIAEGYSVSREKKESFPLTVTSAQKNPTAFYLCASSPGGEQPQHFGDGTRLSIL.

This rearrangement joins TRBV28 to TRBJ2-3; possibly TRBD1 for D (5 bases). The V gene lost 6 bases and the J gene lost 5 bases, with 21 bases spanning the gap. Per the germline V gene, CDR1 is MDHEN and CDR2 is SYDVKM. This CDR3 is 16 amino acids long. The DNA of the CDR3 is TGTGCCAGCAGCCCTAACCCGGCAGGGCGGTTAGATACGCAGTATTTT. It encodes CASSPNPAGRLDTQYF.

The chain is built from TRBV12-3 or TRBV12-4 and TRBJ1-2; no firm D call. The V end lost 8 bases, the J end lost 8 bases, and 12 bases lay between the germline ends. The CDR3 spans 11 residues. CDR3 sequence reads: CASSGNRGYTF. CDR3 DNA: TGTGCCAGCTCGGGGAATCGGGGCTACACCTTC.

The chain has TRBV2 and TRBJ2-3; perhaps D is TRBD1 or TRBD2 (6 bases each). Trimming left V 8 bases short and J 2 bases short, with 17 bases between. This CDR3 has 15 amino acids. Germline V gene data show CDR1 as SNHLY and CDR2 as FYNNEI. The CDR3 DNA reads as TGTGCCAGCGAGCTTTCCCGGGGGCTCACAGATACGCAGTATTTT. Protein product: CASELSRGLTDTQYF.

A few counts support this clone. This chain connects TRBV27 to TRBJ2-7, with 7 bases that match TRBD2. CDR1 and CDR2 (germline): MNHEY, SMNVEV (reference sequence). This CDR3 spans 15 amino acids. J lost 0 bases, V lost 6 bases, and 8 bases had no gene match. CDR3 residues: CASSPQRGPSYEQYF. DNA for the CDR3: TGTGCCAGCAGCCCCCAGCGGGGCCCCTCCTACGAGCAGTACTTC.

This chain links TRBV10-2 with TRBJ2-3; perhaps D is TRBD1 or TRBD2 (5 bases each). The CDR3 sequence is 14 residues long. Germline V gives CDR1 WSHSY, CDR2 SAAADI. V was pared by 3 bases and J by 1 base, with 8 bases between. The CDR3 region has the DNA TGCGCCAGCAGTGACGGGGCCGGCACAGATACGCAGTATTTT. Translating gives CASSDGAGTDTQYF.

The chain employs TRBV5-5 and TRBJ2-3, with unresolved D. Germline-derived CDR1 and CDR2 are SGHKS and YYEKEE (reference sequence). Trimming shortened V by 0 bases and J by 0 bases, and 8 bases separated the two germline ends. There are 15 residues in the CDR3. CDR3 coding DNA: TGTGCCAGCAGCTTGGACGGCACTAGCACAGATACGCAGTATTTT. Protein sequence: CASSLDGTSTDTQYF.

The chain recombines TRBV7-9 with TRBJ2-7; 11 nucleotides align to TRBD1. The V gene end was trimmed by 4 bases and the J gene end by 5 bases; junction bases not matched to a gene: 4. CDR1 SEHNR and CDR2 FQNEAQ come from the germline V gene (reference sequence). CDR3 length equals 14 residues. The DNA for the CDR3 is TGTGCCAGCAGCTCGGGACAGGGGGATGACGAGCAGTACTTC. Translating it yields CASSSGQGDDEQYF. Complete variable domain (other parts from reference TRBV7-9 and TRBJ2-7): DTGVSQNPRHKITKRGQNVTFRCDPISEHNRLYWYRQTLGQGPEFLTYFQNEAQLEKSRLLSDRFSAERPKGSFSTLEIQRTEQGDSAMYLCASSSGQGDDEQYFGPGTRLTVT.

This sequence joins TRBV28 and TRBJ1-5; D unclear. V was shortened by 2 bases and J by 7 bases, with 15 bases between the two germline ends. Germline lookup yields CDR1 MDHEN and CDR2 SYDVKM. This CDR3 has 15 amino acids. The CDR3 region is CASSLLEGSGQPQHF. CDR3 nucleotide sequence: TGTGCCAGCAGTTTACTTGAGGGTTCGGGGCAGCCCCAGCATTTT.

The rearrangement joins TRBV2 to TRBJ1-4, with D possibly TRBD1 on 5 matching bases. V shed 4 bases and J shed 7 bases, with 13 bases lying between them. The CDR3 has 14 amino acids. Looked up from germline, CDR1 is SNHLY and CDR2 is FYNNEI. The CDR3 protein is CASSVEGRGEKLFF. CDR3 DNA: TGTGCCAGCAGTGTTGAGGGGCGAGGTGAAAAACTGTTTTTT.

J is TRBJ2-3 and V is TRBV16; D uncertain. The CDR3 contains 14 residues. Trimming took off 0 bases at V and 0 bases at J, with 4 bases between the two ends. Germline lookup yields CDR1 KGHSY and CDR2 FQNENV. The CDR3 DNA follows: TGTGCCAGCAGCCAATCGCACAGCACAGATACGCAGTATTTT. Its protein product is CASSQSHSTDTQYF.

The sample holds a few counts of this clone. This rearrangement joins TRBV19 to TRBJ1-5; no definite D call. This CDR3 has 13 amino acids. Germline V gene sequence: CDR1 LNHDA, CDR2 SQIVND (reference sequence). V gave up 7 bases and J gave up 3 bases, with 10 bases separating them. CDR3 loop: CASTSDANQPQHF. CDR3 bases: TGTGCCAGTACGTCAGACGCCAATCAGCCCCAGCATTTT.

This clone was found a few times. One junction end does not reproduce the germline sequence, and a read error may be involved. V usage is TRBV7-7 and J usage is TRBJ2-5; perhaps TRBD2 as D (6 bases). The germline gives CDR1 SSHAT, CDR2 FNYEAQ (reference sequence). The CDR3 runs 16 residues. The CDR3 DNA follows: TGTGCTAGCAGCCCTGGGAGGAGGGTAGCCCAAGAGACCCAGTACTTC. Translation: CASSPGRRVAQETQYF.

The chain links TRBV6-5 to TRBJ1-2; the D is unclear. Germline lookup yields CDR1 MNHEY and CDR2 SVGAGI. CDR3 size: 15 residues. Trimming shortened V by 0 bases and J by 2 bases, and 10 bases separated the two germline ends. Here the CDR3 DNA reads TGTGCCAGCAGTTACTCGACGCGGGGAAACTATGGCTACACCTTC. Protein: CASSYSTRGNYGYTF.

This clone occurred once. The chain combines TRBV4-1 with TRBJ2-1; D gene unclear. Germline V gene data show CDR1 as MGHRA and CDR2 as YSYEKL. The CDR3 loop spans 14 amino acids. V lost 0 bases to trimming and J lost 7 bases, with 10 bases between them. CDR3 coding DNA: TGCGCCAGCAGCCAAGACGGTCTGGGAAATGAGCAGTTCTTC. Translated, it gives CASSQDGLGNEQFF.

The chain joins TRBV18 to TRBJ1-5; perhaps TRBD1 as D (6 bases). Trimming cost V 2 bases and J 0 bases, with 11 bases left between them. Germline CDR1 and CDR2: KGHSH and LQKENI. The CDR3 length is 16 residues. CDR3 nucleotide sequence: TGTGCCAGCTCACCATCGACAGGCAATAGCAATCAGCCCCAGCATTTT. This sequence encodes CASSPSTGNSNQPQHF.

The rearrangement uses TRBV19 and TRBJ2-5, with a possible D match to TRBD2 (7 bases). The germline V gene has CDR1 LNHDA and CDR2 SQIVND (reference sequence). The CDR3 contains 12 residues. Trimming removed 10 bases at V and 1 base at J, with 10 bases between. The DNA of the CDR3 is TGTGCCACCGCGGGGGCCCAAGAGACCCAGTACTTC. Amino acid sequence: CATAGAQETQYF.

The chain employs TRBV5-8 and TRBJ2-7, with TRBD1 identical over 8 bases. Trimming removed 0 bases from V and 6 bases from J; junction bases left unmatched: 8. The CDR3 loop spans 15 amino acids. Germline loops: CDR1 SGHTS, CDR2 YDEGEE. DNA for the CDR3: TGTGCCAGCAGCTTGGATTCAGGGGGCAGGGGCGAGCAGTACTTC. The encoded protein is CASSLDSGGRGEQYF.

The V and J genes are TRBV7-2 and TRBJ1-6; 7 positions agree with TRBD1. The CDR3 has 14 residues. V gave up 3 bases and J gave up 7 bases; unmatched junction bases: 3. Germline-derived CDR1 and CDR2 are SGHTA and FQGNSA. CDR3 DNA: TGTGCCAGCAGCTTTGCGGGACAGAATTCACCCCTCCACTTT. It is translated as CASSFAGQNSPLHF. Drawing the rest from reference TRBV7-2 and TRBJ1-6, the complete variable domain is GAGVSQSPSNKVTEKGKDVELRCDPISGHTALYWYRQSLGQGLEFLIYFQGNSAPDKSGLPSDRFSAERTGGSVSTLTIQRTQQEDSAVYLCASSFAGQNSPLHFGNGTRLTVT.

V is TRBV5-1 and J is TRBJ2-3; TRBD1 matches at 7 bases. Germline trimming cut 4 bases from V and 0 bases from J; bases unmatched to any gene: 5. Per germline, CDR1 SGHRS and CDR2 YFSETQ. This CDR3 has 15 amino acids. CDR3 nucleotides: TGCGCCAGCAGCCAGGGACAGACTAGCACAGATACGCAGTATTTT. Translation: CASSQGQTSTDTQYF. Supplemented by reference TRBV5-1 and TRBJ2-3, the full variable domain reads KAGVTQTPRYLIKTRGQQVTLSCSPISGHRSVSWYQQTPGQGLQFLFEYFSETQRNKGNFPGRFSGRQFSNSRSEMNVSTLELGDSALYLCASSQGQTSTDTQYFGPGTRLTVL.

This chain joins TRBV4-1 and TRBJ1-1, with D perhaps matching TRBD1 (5 bases). V was clipped by 0 bases and J by 5 bases, with 16 bases between them. Germline V CDR1 and CDR2: MGHRA, YSYEKL. CDR3 length: 16 residues. The CDR3, as DNA: TGCGCCAGCAGCCAAGACGGTCGGGGGGTTCGGACTGAAGCTTTCTTT. Protein: CASSQDGRGVRTEAFF.